This passage covers 6 T cell receptor beta chains from one sample sequenced in a study of blood T cell repertoires in COVID-19. TCRdb keeps only in-frame clones here, not all; method: immunoSEQ multiplex PCR. The data hold about 250,000 clones, with around 80% observed a single time. Sequencing was performed on peripheral blood. The receptors originated from a man between 35 and 55 years old with acute or convalescent COVID-19.

The V gene is TRBV4-1, the J gene TRBJ1-1; 7 nucleotides align to TRBD1. The CDR3 runs to 19 residues. V gave up 1 base and J gave up 0 bases; unmatched junction bases: 14. The germline V gene encodes CDR1 MGHRA and CDR2 YSYEKL. The CDR3, as DNA: TGCGCCAGCAGCCAAGTTCAAACAGGGGCTCGGGCCCTGAACACTGAAGCTTTCTTT. As protein: CASSQVQTGARALNTEAFF.

The rearrangement joins TRBV6-2 or TRBV6-3 to TRBJ2-7; no firm D call. The CDR3 is made up of 12 amino acids. The V gene lost 2 bases and the J gene lost 5 bases, with 7 bases spanning the gap. Germline CDR1 is MNHEY and CDR2 is SVGEGT. CDR3: CASSYPSDEQYF. The CDR3 nucleotides read TGTGCCAGCAGTTACCCAAGCGACGAGCAGTACTTC.

The V and J genes are TRBV7-9 and TRBJ2-4; D remains ambiguous. The V gene's germline CDR1 is SEHNR and CDR2 FQNEAQ (reference sequence). The length of the CDR3 is 16 residues. Deletions cut 3 bases from V and 0 bases from J, with 12 bases between. This CDR3 is CASSFEQNIAKNIQYF. The CDR3 DNA follows: TGTGCCAGCAGCTTCGAACAGAACATAGCCAAAAACATTCAGTACTTC.

J is TRBJ1-2 and V is TRBV29-1, with D unclear. Germline assignment: CDR1 SQVTM and CDR2 ANQGSEA. V was trimmed by 4 bases and J by 3 bases, leaving 6 bases between them. This CDR3 region has 11 residues. The CDR3 is CSVGEDYGYTF. The CDR3 coding sequence is TGCAGCGTTGGGGAGGACTATGGCTACACCTTC.

The chain is built from TRBV18 and TRBJ1-1, with 9 bases aligning to TRBD1. The germline V gene has CDR1 KGHSH and CDR2 LQKENI. The CDR3 has 14 amino acids. Trimming at V came to 1 base and at J to 8 bases, leaving 5 bases not matched to a gene. CDR3 nucleotides: TGTGCCAGCTCACCACAGGGACAGGGTGAAGAAGCTTTCTTT. It encodes CASSPQGQGEEAFF.

The genes are TRBV5-1 and TRBJ1-1, with 10 bases lining up with TRBD1. This CDR3 is built from 12 residues. After removal of 4 bases from V and 6 bases from J, the junction contained 0 bases not matched to a gene. CDR1 and CDR2 from the germline V gene are SGHRS and YFSETQ. DNA for the CDR3: TGCGCCAGCAGCGGGACAGGGGCTGAAGCTTTCTTT. As protein: CASSGTGAEAFF.